What follows describes a single T cell receptor (beta chain). This clone was counted a single time. What antigen it recognizes has not been identified. The record has no base qualities; no much larger clone is one base away. This entry comes from a study of OX40 agonist ivuxolimab in advanced cancers. Context from the whole study: Ivuxolimab was an agonistic, fully human IgG2 monoclonal antibody directed against OX40 (CD134), a costimulatory receptor. Intravenous ivuxolimab was administered to patients every 2 weeks at six dose levels: 0.01, 0.1, 0.3, 1.5, 3 and 10 mg/kg. Of the approximately 50 dose-escalation patients, hepatocellular carcinoma was present in about 20, melanoma in around 15, renal cell carcinoma in 9 and head and neck cancer in 9. The dose-escalation cohort was over 70% male with a mean age of about 58 years, ranging from roughly 20 to 80. Patients were allowed to have had prior anti-PD-1, anti-PD-L1 or anti-CTLA-4 therapy, and more than 35% of the dose-escalation patients had been treated with checkpoint inhibitors. Partial responses occurred in three dose-escalation patients: two with cutaneous melanoma and one with hepatocellular carcinoma. Peripheral TCRbeta sequencing aimed to test whether ivuxolimab altered TCR sequence diversity and caused clonal T-cell expansion. The paper describes the monotherapy dose-escalation part (N = 52 patients) of the phase I trial of ivuxolimab. The study at large found these results: In the 0.1-3.0 mg/kg groups, partial responders were among the patients with the lowest normalized peripheral clonal expansion, particularly in CD8+ T cells. The antigen specificity of the peripheral T cells that underwent clonal expansion was not determined. At doses of 0.1 to 3.0 mg/kg, clonal expansion of both CD4+ and CD8+ blood T cells was observed from baseline to week 6. After ivuxolimab, expanded clones were on average more numerous among CD8+ T cells than among CD4+ T cells. Low levels of normalized T-cell clonal expansion were also seen in some nonresponding patients.

For sequencing of the TCRbeta CDR3 region, genomic DNA was extracted from the sorted cells. The immunoSEQ Assay was used to sequence the TCRbeta CDR3 regions. The table comes from immuneACCESS by way of TCRdb, which keeps in-frame sequences with V and J called. Part of the clones is missing from these tables; in studies checked, under half for an unresolved V gene and the rest for unknown reasons. The sample table shows roughly 28,000 clones, and roughly 80% are seen once. Together, the top ten hold roughly a fifth of the sample. The trial excluded patients who had a history of autoimmune disease or who were on systemic immunosuppression. Peripheral blood for TCR sequencing was collected from all dose cohorts at baseline, on cycle 4 day 1, and on cycle 7 day 1. Samples were obtained from an open-label, multicenter, first-in-human phase I dose-escalation trial of ivuxolimab. Adults with locally advanced or metastatic head and neck squamous cell, hepatocellular, melanoma or renal cell carcinoma were enrolled in the trial. Before TCR sequencing, CD4+ T cells and CD8+ T cells from peripheral blood were sorted into separate populations.

Sample: CD4+ or CD8+ T cells sorted from blood, taken in a trial of the OX40 agonist ivuxolimab. The receptor's source is an adult with an advanced solid tumor such as melanoma, head and neck, liver or kidney cancer.

The CDR3 protein: CASRGQGDEKLFF. In nucleotide form, the sequence is TGTGCCAGCAGGGGACAGGGGGACGAAAAACTGTTTTTT. The receptor chain draws on TRBV27 and TRBJ1-4; the central 11 bases match TRBD1. For CDR1 and CDR2, the germline V gene (reference sequence) lists MNHEY and SMNVEV. Here V drops 6 bases and J drops 8 bases, and the junction holds 2 bases not matched to any gene. The CDR3 covers 13 residues, taking in both the cysteine and the phenylalanine. CDR3 DNA is the only sequence kept; it has 39 bases, read in frame from the first base.